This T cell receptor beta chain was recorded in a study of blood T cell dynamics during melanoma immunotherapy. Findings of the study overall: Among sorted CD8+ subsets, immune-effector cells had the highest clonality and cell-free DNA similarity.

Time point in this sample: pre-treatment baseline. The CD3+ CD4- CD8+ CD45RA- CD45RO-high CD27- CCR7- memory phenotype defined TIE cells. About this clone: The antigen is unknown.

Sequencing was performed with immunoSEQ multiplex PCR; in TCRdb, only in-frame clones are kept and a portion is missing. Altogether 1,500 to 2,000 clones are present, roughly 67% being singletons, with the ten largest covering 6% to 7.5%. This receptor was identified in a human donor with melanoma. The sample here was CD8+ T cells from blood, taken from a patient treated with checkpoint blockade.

The CDR3 loop is CASSYVTSGKGEQYF. CDR3 sequence (DNA): TGTGCCAGCAGTTACGTAACTAGCGGGAAGGGGGAGCAGTACTTC. V and J are TRBV6-5 and TRBJ2-7, with 10 nucleotides matching TRBD2. Per the germline V gene, CDR1 is MNHEY and CDR2 is SVGAGI. The CDR3 is made up of 15 amino acids. The V gene end was trimmed by 2 bases and the J gene end by 7 bases; junction bases not matched to a gene: 8.